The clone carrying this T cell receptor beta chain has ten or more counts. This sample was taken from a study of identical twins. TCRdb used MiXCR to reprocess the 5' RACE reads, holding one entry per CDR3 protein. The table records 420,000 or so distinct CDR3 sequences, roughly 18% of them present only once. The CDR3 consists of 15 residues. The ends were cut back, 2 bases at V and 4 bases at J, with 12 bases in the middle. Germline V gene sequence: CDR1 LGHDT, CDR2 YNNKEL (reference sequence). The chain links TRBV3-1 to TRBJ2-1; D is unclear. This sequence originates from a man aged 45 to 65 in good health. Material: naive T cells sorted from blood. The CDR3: CASSQRTARYNEQFF. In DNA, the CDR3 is TGTGCCAGCAGCCAACGGACGGCCCGATACAATGAGCAGTTCTTC.